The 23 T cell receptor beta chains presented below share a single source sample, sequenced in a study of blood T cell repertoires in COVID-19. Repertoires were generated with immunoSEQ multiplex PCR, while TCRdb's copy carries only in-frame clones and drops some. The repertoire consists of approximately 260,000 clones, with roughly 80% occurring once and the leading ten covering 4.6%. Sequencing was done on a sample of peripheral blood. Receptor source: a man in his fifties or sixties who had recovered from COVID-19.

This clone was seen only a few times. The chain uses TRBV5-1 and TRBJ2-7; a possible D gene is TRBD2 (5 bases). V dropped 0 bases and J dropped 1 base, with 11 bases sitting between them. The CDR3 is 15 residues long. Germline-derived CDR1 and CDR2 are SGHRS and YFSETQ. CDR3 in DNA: TGCGCCAGCAGCTTGGCGGGAAGAACGTCCTACGAGCAGTACTTC. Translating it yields CASSLAGRTSYEQYF.

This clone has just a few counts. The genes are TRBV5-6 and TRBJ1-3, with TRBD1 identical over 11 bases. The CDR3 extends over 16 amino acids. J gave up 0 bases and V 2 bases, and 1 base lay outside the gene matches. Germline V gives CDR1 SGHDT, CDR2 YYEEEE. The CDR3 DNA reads TGTGCCAGCAGCTTTGGGACAGGGGGCTCTGGAAACACCATATATTTT. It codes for CASSFGTGGSGNTIYF.

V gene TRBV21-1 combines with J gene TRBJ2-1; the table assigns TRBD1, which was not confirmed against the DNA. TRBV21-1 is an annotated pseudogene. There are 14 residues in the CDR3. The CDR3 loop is CASSTGQGYNEQFF. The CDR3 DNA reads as TGTGCCAGCAGTACGGGACAGGGATACAATGAGCAGTTCTTC.

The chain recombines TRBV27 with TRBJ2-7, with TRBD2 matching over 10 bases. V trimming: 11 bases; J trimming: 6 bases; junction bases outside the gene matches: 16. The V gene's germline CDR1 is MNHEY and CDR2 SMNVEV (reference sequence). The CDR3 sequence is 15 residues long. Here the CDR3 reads CAGTGDTSGAPEQYF. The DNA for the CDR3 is TGTGCCGGAACCGGGGACACTAGCGGGGCGCCCGAGCAGTACTTC.

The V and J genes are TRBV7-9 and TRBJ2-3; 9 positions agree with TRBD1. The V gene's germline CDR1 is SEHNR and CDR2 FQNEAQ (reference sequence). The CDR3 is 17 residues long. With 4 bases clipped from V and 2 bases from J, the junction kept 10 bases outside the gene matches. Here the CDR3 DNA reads TGTGCCAGCAGCTCCGGGACAGGGAACGTGGCCACAGATACGCAGTATTTT. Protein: CASSSGTGNVATDTQYF.

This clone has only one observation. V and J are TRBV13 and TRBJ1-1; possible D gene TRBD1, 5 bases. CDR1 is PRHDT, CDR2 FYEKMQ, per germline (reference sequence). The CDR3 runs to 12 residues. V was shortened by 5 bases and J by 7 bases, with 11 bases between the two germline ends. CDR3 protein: CASSDDRNEAFF. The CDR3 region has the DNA TGTGCCAGCAGCGATGACAGAAATGAAGCTTTCTTT.

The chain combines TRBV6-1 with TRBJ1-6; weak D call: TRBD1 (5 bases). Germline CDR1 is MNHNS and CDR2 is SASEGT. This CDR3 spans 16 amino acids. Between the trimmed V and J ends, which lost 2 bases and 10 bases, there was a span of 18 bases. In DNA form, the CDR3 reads TGTGCCAGCAGTGAACTTCAGGGTGCGGTGGACTCACCCCTCCACTTT. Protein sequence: CASSELQGAVDSPLHF.

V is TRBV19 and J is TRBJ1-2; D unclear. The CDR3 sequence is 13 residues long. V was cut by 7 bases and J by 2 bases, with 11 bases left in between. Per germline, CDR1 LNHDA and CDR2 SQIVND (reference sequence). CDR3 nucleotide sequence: TGTGCCAGTACCCGGCAGACAAACTATGGCTACACCTTC. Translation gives CASTRQTNYGYTF.

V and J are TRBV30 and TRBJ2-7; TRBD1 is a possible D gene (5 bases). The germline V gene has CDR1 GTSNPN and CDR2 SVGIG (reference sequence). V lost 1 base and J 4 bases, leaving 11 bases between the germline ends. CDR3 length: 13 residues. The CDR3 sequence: CAWSAPHRYEQYF. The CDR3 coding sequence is TGTGCCTGGAGTGCCCCCCACAGGTACGAGCAGTACTTC. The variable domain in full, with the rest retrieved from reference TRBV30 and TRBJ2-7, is SQTIHQWPATLVQPVGSPLSLECTVEGTSNPNLYWYRQAAGRGLQLLFYSVGIGQISSEVPQNLSASRPQDRQFILSSKKLLLSDSGFYLCAWSAPHRYEQYFGPGTRLTVT.

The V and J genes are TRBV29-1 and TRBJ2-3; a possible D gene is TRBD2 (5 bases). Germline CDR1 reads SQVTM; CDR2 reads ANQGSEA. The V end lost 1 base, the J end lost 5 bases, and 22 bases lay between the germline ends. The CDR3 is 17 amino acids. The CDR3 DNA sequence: TGCAGCGTTGAAGCATTGGCGGACCCTGAGGGTGTAGATACGCAGTATTTT. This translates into CSVEALADPEGVDTQYF.

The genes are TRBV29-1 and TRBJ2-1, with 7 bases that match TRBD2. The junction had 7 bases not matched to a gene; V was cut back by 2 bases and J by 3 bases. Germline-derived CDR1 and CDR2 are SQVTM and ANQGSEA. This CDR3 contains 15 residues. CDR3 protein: CSVEFASGSYNEQFF. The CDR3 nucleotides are TGCAGCGTTGAATTTGCTAGCGGAAGCTACAATGAGCAGTTCTTC.

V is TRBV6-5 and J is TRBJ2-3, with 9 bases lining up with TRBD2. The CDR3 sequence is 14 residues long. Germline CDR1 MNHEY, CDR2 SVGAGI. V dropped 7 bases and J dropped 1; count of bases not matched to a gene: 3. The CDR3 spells CASISGGRTDTQYF. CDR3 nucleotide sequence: TGTGCCAGCATAAGCGGGGGGCGCACAGATACGCAGTATTTT.

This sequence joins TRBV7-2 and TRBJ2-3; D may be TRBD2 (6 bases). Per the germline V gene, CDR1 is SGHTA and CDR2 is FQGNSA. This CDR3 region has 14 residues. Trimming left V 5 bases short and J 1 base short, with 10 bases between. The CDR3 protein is CASSPSGRTDTQYF. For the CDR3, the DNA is TGTGCCAGCAGCCCCAGCGGGCGCACAGATACGCAGTATTTT. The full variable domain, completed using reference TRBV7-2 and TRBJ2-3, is GAGVSQSPSNKVTEKGKDVELRCDPISGHTALYWYRQSLGQGLEFLIYFQGNSAPDKSGLPSDRFSAERTGGSVSTLTIQRTQQEDSAVYLCASSPSGRTDTQYFGPGTRLTVL.

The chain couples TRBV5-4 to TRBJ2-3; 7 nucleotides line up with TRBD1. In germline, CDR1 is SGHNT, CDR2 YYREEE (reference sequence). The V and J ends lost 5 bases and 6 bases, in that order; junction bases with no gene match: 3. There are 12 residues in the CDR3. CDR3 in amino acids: CASRTQGDTQYF. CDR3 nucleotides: TGTGCCAGCAGAACACAGGGGGATACGCAGTATTTT.

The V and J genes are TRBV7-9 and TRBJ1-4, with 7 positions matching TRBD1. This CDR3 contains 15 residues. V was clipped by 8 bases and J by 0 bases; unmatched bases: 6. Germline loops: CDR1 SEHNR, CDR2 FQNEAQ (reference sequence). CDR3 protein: CASGKTGATNEKLFF. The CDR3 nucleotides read TGTGCCAGCGGCAAAACAGGGGCAACTAATGAAAAACTGTTTTTT. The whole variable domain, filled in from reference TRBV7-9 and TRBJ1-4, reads DTGVSQNPRHKITKRGQNVTFRCDPISEHNRLYWYRQTLGQGPEFLTYFQNEAQLEKSRLLSDRFSAERPKGSFSTLEIQRTEQGDSAMYLCASGKTGATNEKLFFGSGTQLSVL.

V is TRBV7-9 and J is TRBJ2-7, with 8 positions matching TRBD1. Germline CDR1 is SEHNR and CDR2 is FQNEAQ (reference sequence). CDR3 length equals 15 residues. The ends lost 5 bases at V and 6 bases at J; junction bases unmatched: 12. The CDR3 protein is CASSRTAGQAFEQYF. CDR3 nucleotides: TGTGCCAGCAGCCGTACCGCGGGACAGGCTTTCGAGCAGTACTTC.

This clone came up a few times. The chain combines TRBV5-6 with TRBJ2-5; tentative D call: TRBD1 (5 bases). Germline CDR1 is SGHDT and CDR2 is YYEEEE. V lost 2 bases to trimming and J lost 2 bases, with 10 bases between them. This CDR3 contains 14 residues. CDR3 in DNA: TGTGCCAGCAGCTTCCCAGGGATTCAAGAGACCCAGTACTTC. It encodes CASSFPGIQETQYF. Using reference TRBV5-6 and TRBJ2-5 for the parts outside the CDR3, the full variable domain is DAGVTQSPTHLIKTRGQQVTLRCSPKSGHDTVSWYQQALGQGPQFIFQYYEEEERQRGNFPDRFSGHQFPNYSSELNVNALLLGDSALYLCASSFPGIQETQYFGPGTRLLVL.

CDR3 protein: CATSDPGQGLGETQYF. CDR3 DNA: TGTGCCACCAGTGATCCAGGACAGGGTCTCGGGGAGACCCAGTACTTC. V is TRBV24-1 and J is TRBJ2-5; 8 positions agree with TRBD1. This CDR3 contains 16 residues. CDR1 is KGHDR and CDR2 is SFDVKD in the germline V gene. Trimming at V came to 3 bases and at J to 5 bases, leaving 10 bases not matched to a gene.

The CDR3 DNA follows: TGTGCCAGCAGGGCCAGGGGACAATCTGGGGCCAACGTCCTGACTTTC. Its protein product is CASRARGQSGANVLTF. The chain has TRBV2 and TRBJ2-6; possibly TRBD1 for D (6 bases). V was trimmed by 6 bases and J by 1 base, leaving 13 bases between them. In germline, CDR1 is SNHLY, CDR2 FYNNEI. There are 16 residues in the CDR3.

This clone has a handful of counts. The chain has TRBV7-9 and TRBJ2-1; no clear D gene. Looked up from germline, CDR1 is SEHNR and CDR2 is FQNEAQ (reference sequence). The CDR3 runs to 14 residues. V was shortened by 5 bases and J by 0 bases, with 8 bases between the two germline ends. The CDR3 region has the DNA TGTGCCAGCAGCCTGACTTCCTCCTACAATGAGCAGTTCTTC. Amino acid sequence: CASSLTSSYNEQFF.

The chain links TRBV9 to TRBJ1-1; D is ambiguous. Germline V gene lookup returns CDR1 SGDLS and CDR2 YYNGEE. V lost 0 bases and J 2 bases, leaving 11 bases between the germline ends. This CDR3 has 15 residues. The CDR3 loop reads CASSVGWEFNTEAFF. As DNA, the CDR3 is TGTGCCAGCAGCGTAGGGTGGGAGTTCAACACTGAAGCTTTCTTT.

The CDR3 is CASSEEANTGELFF. CDR3 nucleotides: TGTGCCAGTTCTGAGGAGGCGAACACCGGGGAGCTGTTTTTT. This chain joins TRBV11-2 and TRBJ2-2; weak D call: TRBD2 (5 bases). The CDR3 runs to 14 residues. V was pared by 9 bases and J by 0 bases, with 11 bases between. Germline CDR1 is SGHAT and CDR2 is FQNNGV.

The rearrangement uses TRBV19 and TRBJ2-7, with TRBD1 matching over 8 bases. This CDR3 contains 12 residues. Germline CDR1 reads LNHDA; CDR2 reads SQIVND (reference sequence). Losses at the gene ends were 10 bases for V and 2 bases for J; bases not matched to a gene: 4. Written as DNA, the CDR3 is TGTGCCACCAGGACAGGGCCCTACGAGCAGTACTTC. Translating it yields CATRTGPYEQYF.